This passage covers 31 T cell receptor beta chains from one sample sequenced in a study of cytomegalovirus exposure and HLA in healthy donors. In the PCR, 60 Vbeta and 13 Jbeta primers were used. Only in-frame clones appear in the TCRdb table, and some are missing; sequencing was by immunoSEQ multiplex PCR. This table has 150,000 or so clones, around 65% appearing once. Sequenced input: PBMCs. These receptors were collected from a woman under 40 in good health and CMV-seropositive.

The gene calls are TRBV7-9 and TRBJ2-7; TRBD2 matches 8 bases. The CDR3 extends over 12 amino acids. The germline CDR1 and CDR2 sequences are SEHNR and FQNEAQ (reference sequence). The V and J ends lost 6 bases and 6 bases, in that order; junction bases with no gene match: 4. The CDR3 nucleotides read TGTGCCAGCAGTGCCAGCGGGAGCGAGCAGTACTTC. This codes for CASSASGSEQYF.

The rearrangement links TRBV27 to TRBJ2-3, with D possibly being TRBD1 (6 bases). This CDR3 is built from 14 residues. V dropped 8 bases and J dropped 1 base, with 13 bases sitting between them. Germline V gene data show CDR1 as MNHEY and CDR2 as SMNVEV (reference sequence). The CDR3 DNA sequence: TGTGCCAGCCAATTATACAGGGGCACAGATACGCAGTATTTT. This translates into CASQLYRGTDTQYF.

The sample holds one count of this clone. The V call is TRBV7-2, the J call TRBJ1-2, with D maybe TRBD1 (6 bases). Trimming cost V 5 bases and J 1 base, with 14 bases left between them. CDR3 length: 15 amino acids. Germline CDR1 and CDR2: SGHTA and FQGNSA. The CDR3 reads CASSRDRTDNYGYTF. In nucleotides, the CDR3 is TGTGCCAGCAGCCGAGACAGGACTGATAACTATGGCTACACCTTC.

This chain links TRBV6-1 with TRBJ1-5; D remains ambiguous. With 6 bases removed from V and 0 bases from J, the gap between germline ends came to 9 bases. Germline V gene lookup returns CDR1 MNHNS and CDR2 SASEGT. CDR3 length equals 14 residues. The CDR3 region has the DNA TGTGCCAGCAGGAGGAGTTTTAGCAATCAGCCCCAGCATTTT. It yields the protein CASRRSFSNQPQHF.

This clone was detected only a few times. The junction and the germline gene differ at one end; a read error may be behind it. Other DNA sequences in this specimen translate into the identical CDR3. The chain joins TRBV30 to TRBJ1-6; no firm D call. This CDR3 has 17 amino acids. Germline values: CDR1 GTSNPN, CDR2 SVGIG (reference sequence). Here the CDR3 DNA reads TGTGCCTGGAGTGGTCGTGGCTGGAGCTCCTATAATTCCCCCCTCCACTTT. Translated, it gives CAWSGRGWSSYNSPLHF.

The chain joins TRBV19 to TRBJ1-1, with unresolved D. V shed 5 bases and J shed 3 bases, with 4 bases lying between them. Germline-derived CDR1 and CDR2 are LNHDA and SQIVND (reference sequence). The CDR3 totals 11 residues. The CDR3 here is CASSFYTEAFF. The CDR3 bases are TGTGCCAGTAGTTTCTACACTGAAGCTTTCTTT. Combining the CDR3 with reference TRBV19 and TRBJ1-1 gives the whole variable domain DGGITQSPKYLFRKEGQNVTLSCEQNLNHDAMYWYRQDPGQGLRLIYYSQIVNDFQKGDIAEGYSVSREKKESFPLTVTSAQKNPTAFYLCASSFYTEAFFGQGTRLTVV.

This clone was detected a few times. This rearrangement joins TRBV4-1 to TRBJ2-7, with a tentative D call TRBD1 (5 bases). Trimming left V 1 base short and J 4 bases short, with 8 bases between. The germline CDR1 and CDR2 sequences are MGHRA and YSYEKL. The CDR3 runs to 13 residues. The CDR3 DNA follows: TGCGCCAGCAGCCAAGGACAGCTATACGAGCAGTACTTC. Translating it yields CASSQGQLYEQYF.

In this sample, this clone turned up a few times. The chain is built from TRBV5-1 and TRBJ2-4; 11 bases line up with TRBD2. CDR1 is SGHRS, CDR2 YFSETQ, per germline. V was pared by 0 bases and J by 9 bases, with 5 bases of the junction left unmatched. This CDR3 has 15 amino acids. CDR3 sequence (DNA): TGCGCCAGCAGCTTGGCTAGCGGGAGGTCGGGCATTCAGTACTTC. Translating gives CASSLASGRSGIQYF.

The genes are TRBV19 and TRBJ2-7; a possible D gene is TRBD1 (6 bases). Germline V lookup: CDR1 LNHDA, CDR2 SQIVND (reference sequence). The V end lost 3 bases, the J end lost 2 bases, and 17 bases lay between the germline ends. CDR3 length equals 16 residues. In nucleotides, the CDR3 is TGTGCCAGTAGTATGGTAGGGGGATCGATCCCCTACGAGCAGTACTTC. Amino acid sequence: CASSMVGGSIPYEQYF.

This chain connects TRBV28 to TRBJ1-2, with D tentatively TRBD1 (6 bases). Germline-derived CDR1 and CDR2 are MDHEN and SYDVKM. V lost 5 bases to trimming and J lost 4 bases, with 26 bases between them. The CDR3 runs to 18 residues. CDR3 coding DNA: TGTGCCAGCAGTCCCCTAGGGACACTGGGCAGGGGAATCTATGGCTACACCTTC. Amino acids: CASSPLGTLGRGIYGYTF.

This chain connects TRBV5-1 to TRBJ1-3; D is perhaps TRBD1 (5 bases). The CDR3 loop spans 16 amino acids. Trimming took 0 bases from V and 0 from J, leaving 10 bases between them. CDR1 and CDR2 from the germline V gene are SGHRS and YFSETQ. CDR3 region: CASSLAPQDSGNTIYF. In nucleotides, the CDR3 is TGCGCCAGCAGCTTGGCCCCACAGGACTCTGGAAACACCATATATTTT. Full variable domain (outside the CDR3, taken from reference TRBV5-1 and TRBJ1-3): KAGVTQTPRYLIKTRGQQVTLSCSPISGHRSVSWYQQTPGQGLQFLFEYFSETQRNKGNFPGRFSGRQFSNSRSEMNVSTLELGDSALYLCASSLAPQDSGNTIYFGEGSWLTVV.

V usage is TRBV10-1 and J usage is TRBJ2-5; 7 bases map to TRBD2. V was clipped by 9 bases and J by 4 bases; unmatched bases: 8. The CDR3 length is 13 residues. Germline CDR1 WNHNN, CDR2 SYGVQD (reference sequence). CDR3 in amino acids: CARGEGEGETQYF. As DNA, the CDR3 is TGCGCCAGGGGGGAGGGTGAGGGAGAGACCCAGTACTTC.

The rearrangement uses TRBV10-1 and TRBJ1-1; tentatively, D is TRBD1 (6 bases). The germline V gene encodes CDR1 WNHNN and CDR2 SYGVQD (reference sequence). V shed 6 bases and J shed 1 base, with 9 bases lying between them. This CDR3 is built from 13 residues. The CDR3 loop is CASSLGGNTEAFF. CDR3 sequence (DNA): TGCGCCAGCAGCCTAGGGGGGAACACTGAAGCTTTCTTT.

DNA for the CDR3: TGCGCCAGCAGCTTTATTCCCCAGGGACAGGGGAGGAATAATGAAAAACTGTTTTTT. Translating gives CASSFIPQGQGRNNEKLFF. The chain uses TRBV5-1 and TRBJ1-4, with 10 nucleotides matching TRBD1. The germline gives CDR1 SGHRS, CDR2 YFSETQ. With V trimmed by 2 bases and J by 4 bases, 14 bases remained unmatched. CDR3 length: 19 residues.

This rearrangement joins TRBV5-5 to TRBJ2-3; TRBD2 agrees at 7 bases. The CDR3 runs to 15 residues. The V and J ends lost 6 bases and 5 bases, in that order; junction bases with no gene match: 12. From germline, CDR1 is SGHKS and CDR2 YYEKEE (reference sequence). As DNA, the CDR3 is TGTGCCAGCACCTCCGCGGGGACTAAAGGAGATACGCAGTATTTT. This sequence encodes CASTSAGTKGDTQYF.

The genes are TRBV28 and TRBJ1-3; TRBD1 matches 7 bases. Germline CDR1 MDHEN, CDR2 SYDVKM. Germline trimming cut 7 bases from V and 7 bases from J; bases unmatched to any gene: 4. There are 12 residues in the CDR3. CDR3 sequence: CASTGQVNTIYF. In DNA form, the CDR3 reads TGTGCCAGCACTGGACAGGTGAACACCATATATTTT.

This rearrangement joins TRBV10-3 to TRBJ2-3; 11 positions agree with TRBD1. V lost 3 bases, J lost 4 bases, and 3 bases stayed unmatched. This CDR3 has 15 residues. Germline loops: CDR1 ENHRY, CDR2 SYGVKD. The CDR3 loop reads CAISEAGQGADTQYF. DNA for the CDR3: TGTGCCATCAGTGAAGCGGGACAGGGGGCAGATACGCAGTATTTT.

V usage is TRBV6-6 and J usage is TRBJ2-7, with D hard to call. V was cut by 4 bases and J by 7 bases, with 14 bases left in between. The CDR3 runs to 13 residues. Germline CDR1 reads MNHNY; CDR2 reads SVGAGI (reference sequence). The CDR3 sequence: CASSSTTIFEQYF. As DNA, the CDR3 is TGTGCCAGCAGTTCCACAACAATTTTTGAGCAGTACTTC.

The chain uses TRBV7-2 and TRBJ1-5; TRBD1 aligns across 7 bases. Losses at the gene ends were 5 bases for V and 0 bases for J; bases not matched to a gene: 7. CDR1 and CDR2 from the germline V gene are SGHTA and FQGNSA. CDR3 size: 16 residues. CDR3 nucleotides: TGTGCCAGCAGCCCCAGGACAGGTTATAGCAATCAGCCCCAGCATTTT. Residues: CASSPRTGYSNQPQHF.

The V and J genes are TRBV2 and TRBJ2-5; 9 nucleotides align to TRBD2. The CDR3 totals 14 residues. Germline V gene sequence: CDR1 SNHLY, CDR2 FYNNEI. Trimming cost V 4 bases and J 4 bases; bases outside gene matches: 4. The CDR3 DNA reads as TGTGCCAGCAGTGGGACTAGCGTCCGAGAGACCCAGTACTTC. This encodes CASSGTSVRETQYF.

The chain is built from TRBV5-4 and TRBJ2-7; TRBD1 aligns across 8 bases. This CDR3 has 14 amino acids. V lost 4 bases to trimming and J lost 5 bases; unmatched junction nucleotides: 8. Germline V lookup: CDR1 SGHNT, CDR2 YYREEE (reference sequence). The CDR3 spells CASSTPQGADEQYF. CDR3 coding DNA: TGTGCCAGCAGCACCCCTCAGGGGGCCGACGAGCAGTACTTC.

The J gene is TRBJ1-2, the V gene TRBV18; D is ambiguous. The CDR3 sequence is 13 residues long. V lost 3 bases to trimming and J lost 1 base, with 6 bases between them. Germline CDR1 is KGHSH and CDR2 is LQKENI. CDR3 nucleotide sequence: TGTGCCAGCTCACCCGGGGTTAACTATGGCTACACCTTC. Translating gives CASSPGVNYGYTF.

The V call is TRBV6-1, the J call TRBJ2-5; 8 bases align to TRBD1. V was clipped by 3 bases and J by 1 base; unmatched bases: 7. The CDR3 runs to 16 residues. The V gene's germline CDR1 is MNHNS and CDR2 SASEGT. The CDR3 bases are TGTGCCAGCAGTGACCGGACAGGGCCCCCCCAAGAGACCCAGTACTTC. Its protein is CASSDRTGPPQETQYF.

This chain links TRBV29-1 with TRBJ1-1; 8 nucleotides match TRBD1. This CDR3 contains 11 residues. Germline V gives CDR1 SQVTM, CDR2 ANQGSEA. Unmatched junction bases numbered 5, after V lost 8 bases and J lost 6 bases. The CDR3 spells CSTLTGAEAFF. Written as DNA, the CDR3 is TGCAGCACACTGACAGGGGCTGAAGCTTTCTTT. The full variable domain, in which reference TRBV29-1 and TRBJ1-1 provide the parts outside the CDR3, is SAVISQKPSRDICQRGTSLTIQCQVDSQVTMMFWYRQQPGQSLTLIATANQGSEATYESGFVIDKFPISRPNLTFSTLTVSNMSPEDSSIYLCSTLTGAEAFFGQGTRLTVV.

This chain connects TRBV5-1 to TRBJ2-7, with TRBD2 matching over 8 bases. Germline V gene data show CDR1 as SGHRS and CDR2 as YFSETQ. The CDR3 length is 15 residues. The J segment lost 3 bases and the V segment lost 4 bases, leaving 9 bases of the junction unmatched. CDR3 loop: CASSPGGSGNYEQYF. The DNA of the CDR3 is TGCGCCAGCAGCCCGGGAGGTAGCGGGAACTACGAGCAGTACTTC. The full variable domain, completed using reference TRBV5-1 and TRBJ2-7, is KAGVTQTPRYLIKTRGQQVTLSCSPISGHRSVSWYQQTPGQGLQFLFEYFSETQRNKGNFPGRFSGRQFSNSRSEMNVSTLELGDSALYLCASSPGGSGNYEQYFGPGTRLTVT.

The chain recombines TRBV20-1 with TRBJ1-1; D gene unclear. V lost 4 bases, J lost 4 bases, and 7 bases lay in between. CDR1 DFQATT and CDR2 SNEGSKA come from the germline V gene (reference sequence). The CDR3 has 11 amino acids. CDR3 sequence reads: CSANRGTEAFF. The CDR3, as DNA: TGCAGTGCTAATCGCGGCACTGAAGCTTTCTTT.

The CDR3 bases are TGTGCCAGCAGCTTAGAGGGGTGGACAGGGGGTTCGGATGGCTACACCTTC. Its protein product is CASSLEGWTGGSDGYTF. V and J are TRBV7-2 and TRBJ1-2; 10 bases agree with TRBD1. Germline loops: CDR1 SGHTA, CDR2 FQGNSA. J was trimmed by 6 bases and V by 1 base; bases with no gene match: 11. This CDR3 is built from 17 residues.

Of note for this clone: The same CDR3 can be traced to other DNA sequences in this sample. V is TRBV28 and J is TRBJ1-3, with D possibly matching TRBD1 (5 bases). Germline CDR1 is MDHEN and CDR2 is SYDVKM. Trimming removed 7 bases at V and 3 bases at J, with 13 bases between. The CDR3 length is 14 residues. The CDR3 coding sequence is TGTGCCAGCACCTTGGGGGGACTTGGAAACACCATATATTTT. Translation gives CASTLGGLGNTIYF.

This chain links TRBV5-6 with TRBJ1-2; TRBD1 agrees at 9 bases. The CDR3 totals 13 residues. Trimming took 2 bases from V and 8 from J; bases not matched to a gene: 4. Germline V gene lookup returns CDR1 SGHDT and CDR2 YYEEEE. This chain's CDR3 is CASSLQGAKGYTF. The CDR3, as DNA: TGTGCCAGCAGCTTACAGGGGGCTAAAGGCTACACCTTC.

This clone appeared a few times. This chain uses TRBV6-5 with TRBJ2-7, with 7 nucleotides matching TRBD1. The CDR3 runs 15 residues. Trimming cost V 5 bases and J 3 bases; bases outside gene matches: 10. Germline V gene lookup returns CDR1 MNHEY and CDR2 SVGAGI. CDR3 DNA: TGTGCCAGCAGTGGGGGACAGTGGGGAAACTACGAGCAGTACTTC. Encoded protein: CASSGGQWGNYEQYF.

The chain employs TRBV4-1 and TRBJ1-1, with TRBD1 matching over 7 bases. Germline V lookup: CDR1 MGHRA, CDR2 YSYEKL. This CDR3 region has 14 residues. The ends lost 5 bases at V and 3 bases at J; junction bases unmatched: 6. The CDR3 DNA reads TGCGCCAGCAGCGACACCGGGACAGACACTGAAGCTTTCTTT. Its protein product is CASSDTGTDTEAFF.